The 6 T cell receptor beta chains below all came from one sample that was sequenced in a study of T cells in localized non-small cell lung cancer (dated by TCRdb to about 2020). Library preparation was by the immunoSEQ multiplex PCR assay. TCRdb provides this immuneACCESS table in a form limited to in-frame rearrangements. Some clones are lacking; in checked studies, under half of them reflect an unresolved V gene, and why the rest are absent is not known. The sample table lists about 25,000 clones, more than 70% of them with a count of one. Roughly 9% of the sample is taken by the ten largest. The source material was peripheral blood mononuclear cells, sampled before any cancer treatment. These TCRs come from a woman aged 35-70 years with stage III lung adenocarcinoma.

The chain has TRBV6-5 and TRBJ1-2; 9 bases line up with TRBD1. V shed 6 bases and J 6 bases; nucleotides not matched to a gene: 5. CDR3 length: 13 residues. CDR1 is MNHEY and CDR2 is SVGAGI in the germline V gene. CDR3 coding DNA: TGTGCCAGCAGGGACAGGGGAGTCGATGGCTACACCTTC. Translation gives CASRDRGVDGYTF.

The chain recombines TRBV5-4 with TRBJ2-7; 14 bases are a match to TRBD2. V lost 4 bases, J lost 4 bases, and 7 bases stayed unmatched. There are 16 residues in the CDR3. CDR1 and CDR2 (germline): SGHNT, YYREEE (reference sequence). The CDR3, as DNA: TGTGCCAGCAGCCCCGGAGGGACTAGCGGGAGATACGAGCAGTACTTC. Its protein product is CASSPGGTSGRYEQYF. Based on the CDR3 plus reference TRBV5-4 and TRBJ2-7, the full variable domain is ETGVTQSPTHLIKTRGQQVTLRCSSQSGHNTVSWYQQALGQGPQFIFQYYREEENGRGNFPPRFSGLQFPNYSSELNVNALELDDSALYLCASSPGGTSGRYEQYFGPGTRLTVT.

The chain carries TRBV11-2 and TRBJ1-2; TRBD1 is a possible D gene (5 bases). With 4 bases removed from V and 4 bases from J, the gap between germline ends came to 10 bases. Germline V CDR1 and CDR2: SGHAT, FQNNGV. CDR3 length: 13 residues. The CDR3 loop is CASSSTGPYGYTF. The DNA of the CDR3 is TGTGCCAGCAGCTCTACAGGCCCCTATGGCTACACCTTC.

The V call is TRBV11-2, the J call TRBJ1-3, with a weak D call TRBD1 (5 bases). Trimming left V 5 bases short and J 4 bases short, with 15 bases between. Germline CDR1 and CDR2: SGHAT and FQNNGV. The CDR3 consists of 15 residues. The CDR3 sequence: CASSIGGAGGNTIYF. DNA for the CDR3: TGTGCCAGCAGCATCGGAGGGGCCGGCGGAAACACCATATATTTT.

The V gene is TRBV7-9, the J gene TRBJ2-1; a possible D gene is TRBD1 (6 bases). The CDR3 covers 14 residues. Between the trimmed V and J ends, which lost 6 bases and 9 bases, there was a span of 18 bases. Germline loops: CDR1 SEHNR, CDR2 FQNEAQ (reference sequence). CDR3 DNA: TGTGCCAGCAGTGTGGTCAAACAGGGTATTGAGCAGTTCTTC. This encodes CASSVVKQGIEQFF. The whole variable domain, remainder taken from reference TRBV7-9 and TRBJ2-1, is DTGVSQNPRHKITKRGQNVTFRCDPISEHNRLYWYRQTLGQGPEFLTYFQNEAQLEKSRLLSDRFSAERPKGSFSTLEIQRTEQGDSAMYLCASSVVKQGIEQFFGPGTRLTVL.

The chain links TRBV2 to TRBJ1-2; the match to TRBD1 covers 9 bases. The CDR3 is 14 amino acids. Germline values: CDR1 SNHLY, CDR2 FYNNEI. J lost 4 bases, V lost 7 bases, and 7 bases had no gene match. The CDR3 nucleotides are TGTGCCAGCACCCGGACAGGGGACGCCTATGGCTACACCTTC. This gives the protein CASTRTGDAYGYTF. Looking up the rest from reference TRBV2 and TRBJ1-2 gives the full variable domain: EPEVTQTPSHQVTQMGQEVILRCVPISNHLYFYWYRQILGQKVEFLVSFYNNEISEKSEIFDDQFSVERPDGSNFTLKIRSTKLEDSAMYFCASTRTGDAYGYTFGSGTRLTVV.